This T cell receptor beta chain was identified in a study of long-term antiretroviral therapy in people with HIV. Study results and limitations: At every time point, clones expanded before ART dominated the repertoire.

CDR1 and CDR2 (germline): SGHAT, FQNNGV. J gave up 2 bases and V 6 bases, and 9 bases lay outside the gene matches. The CDR3 is 16 residues long. A note on this clone: No antigen is known for it.

Version v3.0 of the immunoSEQ assay ran at survey level. Libraries were prepared by immunoSEQ multiplex PCR; TCRdb keeps only in-frame clonotypes and omits some of them. The sample has over 35,000 clones, roughly 80% seen once; the top ten hold under 7%. DNA was extracted from around 1-10 million thawed cryopreserved PBMC. The chain joins TRBV11-2 to TRBJ2-2; 7 nucleotides match TRBD1. The sequences come from unsorted PBMCs, collected 3.4 years after starting antiretroviral therapy. This clonotype was obtained from a young man with HIV. The CDR3 nucleotides read TGTGCCAGCAGGGAATTCACAGGGGCCAACACCGGGGAGCTGTTTTTT. It yields the protein CASREFTGANTGELFF. The full variable domain, completed using reference TRBV11-2 and TRBJ2-2, is EAGVAQSPRYKIIEKRQSVAFWCNPISGHATLYWYQQILGQGPKLLIQFQNNGVVDDSQLPKDRFSAERLKGVDSTLKIQPAKLEDSAVYLCASREFTGANTGELFFGEGSRLTVL.